Shown below are 21 T cell receptor beta chains from a single sample sequenced in a study of human T cells and chemical hapten exposure. The time point was: patch test 1, 2 weeks after DPC sensitization. Treatment defined: therapeutic diphenylcyclopropenone sensitization with weekly scalp DPC. TCRdb ran MiXCR on the RACE reads and lists one entry per CDR3 protein. The data show some 180,000 distinct CDR3 sequences, about a fifth seen once. Material: whole blood, obtained in connection with sensitization to the hapten diphenylcyclopropenone (DPC). The receptors originated from a woman aged 50 to 60 with alopecia areata. Some clones in this sample may be carry-over from other donors' samples.

This clonotype occurred a few times. The chain has TRBV7-8 and TRBJ2-4; D gene uncertain. Germline V gene lookup returns CDR1 SGHVS and CDR2 FQNEAQ. The CDR3 extends over 13 amino acids. V lost 2 bases and J lost 5, with 7 bases in between. The CDR3 reads CASSLIRQNIQYF. The DNA of the CDR3 is TGTGCCAGCAGCTTAATCCGCCAAAACATTCAGTACTTC.

This clonotype has more than one count but fewer than ten. The CDR3 sequence: CASSLSPTGELFF. CDR3 in DNA: TGTGCCAGCAGTTTATCGCCCACCGGGGAGCTGTTTTTT. The V and J genes are TRBV28 and TRBJ2-2, with D hard to call. Germline loops: CDR1 MDHEN, CDR2 SYDVKM. V dropped 1 base and J dropped 4 bases, with 4 bases sitting between them. This CDR3 spans 13 amino acids.

The CDR3 loop reads CAITSKTGSDYGYTF. The DNA of the CDR3 is TGTGCCATCACTTCGAAAACAGGGTCCGACTATGGCTACACCTTC. The rearrangement links TRBV10-3 to TRBJ1-2; tentatively, D is TRBD1 (6 bases). The CDR3 has 15 amino acids. Trimming took 7 bases from V and 3 from J, leaving 18 bases between them. CDR1 and CDR2 from the germline V gene are ENHRY and SYGVKD.

This clonotype was counted only a few times. The CDR3 DNA reads as TGCAGTGCTAGAGAACCGGGACAGGGGAATCAGCCCCAGCATTTT. Its translation is CSAREPGQGNQPQHF. This sequence joins TRBV20-1 and TRBJ1-5; 10 bases match TRBD1. The CDR3 is 15 amino acids. V trimming: 0 bases; J trimming: 4 bases; junction bases outside the gene matches: 3. The V gene's germline CDR1 is DFQATT and CDR2 SNEGSKA (reference sequence).

The V call is TRBV7-2, the J call TRBJ2-7; no firm D call. This CDR3 has 13 amino acids. Germline CDR1 and CDR2: SGHTA and FQGNSA. The germline V and J ends were trimmed by 3 bases and 2 bases, with 8 bases remaining between them. The CDR3 region is CASSLFTAYEQYF. In DNA, the CDR3 is TGTGCCAGCAGCTTGTTCACGGCCTACGAGCAGTACTTC.

Only a few counts were recorded for this clonotype. The V and J genes are TRBV21-1 and TRBJ1-3. TRBV21-1 is a listed pseudogene. The length of the CDR3 is 13 residues. The CDR3 coding sequence is TGTGCCAGCGGACCACTCATCGAAAACACCATATATTTT. It codes for CASGPLIENTIYF.

The table lists this clonotype with many counts. The gene calls are TRBV29-1 and TRBJ1-4; D might be TRBD1 (5 bases). The germline CDR1 and CDR2 sequences are SQVTM and ANQGSEA. This CDR3 is 14 amino acids long. Trimming stripped 7 bases from V and 1 base from J, with 13 bases between. This chain's CDR3 is CSATNQGTNEKLFF. The CDR3 DNA reads as TGCAGCGCCACCAACCAGGGAACTAATGAAAAACTGTTTTTT.

This clonotype was counted ten times or more. The V gene is TRBV3-1, the J gene TRBJ2-7; D is possibly TRBD1 (5 bases). Germline V lookup: CDR1 LGHDT, CDR2 YNNKEL (reference sequence). This CDR3 is 13 amino acids long. V was clipped by 4 bases and J by 3 bases, with 10 bases between them. CDR3 sequence: CASSPRQNYEQYF. For the CDR3, the DNA is TGTGCCAGCAGCCCCCGACAGAACTACGAGCAGTACTTC.

The CDR3 loop is CSARGSGRVGTSGYTF. The CDR3 nucleotides read TGCAGTGCTAGAGGTAGTGGCAGGGTCGGGACTTCTGGCTACACCTTC. This chain connects TRBV20-1 to TRBJ1-2; maybe TRBD1 (5 bases). Trimming removed 1 base at V and 7 bases at J, with 22 bases between. Germline V lookup: CDR1 DFQATT, CDR2 SNEGSKA (reference sequence). The CDR3 runs 16 residues.

This clonotype was observed a handful of times. DNA for the CDR3: TGCAGCGTTGTATTCTGGGACTCTGGAAACACCATATATTTT. It encodes CSVVFWDSGNTIYF. The rearrangement joins TRBV29-1 to TRBJ1-3; no definite D call. The CDR3 is made up of 14 amino acids. Germline V gene lookup returns CDR1 SQVTM and CDR2 ANQGSEA. The ends were cut back, 4 bases at V and 0 bases at J, with 10 bases in the middle.

The DNA for the CDR3 is TGTGCCAGCAGCGGACCGGGACTACGTTACGAGCAGTACTTC. Protein: CASSGPGLRYEQYF. The gene calls are TRBV3-1 and TRBJ2-7; 7 nucleotides agree with TRBD2. There are 14 residues in the CDR3. Germline lookup yields CDR1 LGHDT and CDR2 YNNKEL (reference sequence). V shed 5 bases and J 4 bases; nucleotides not matched to a gene: 8.

This clonotype has only a few counts. This sequence joins TRBV7-8 and TRBJ2-1; D gene unclear. The germline V gene has CDR1 SGHVS and CDR2 FQNEAQ. Trimming removed 5 bases from V and 0 bases from J, with 14 bases in between. The CDR3 is made up of 16 amino acids. The CDR3 DNA follows: TGTGCCAGCAGCCCCCGCTGGGTCCCCTCCTACAATGAGCAGTTCTTC. The encoded protein is CASSPRWVPSYNEQFF.

This clonotype came up a few times. The V call is TRBV5-1, the J call TRBJ1-6, with D perhaps matching TRBD1 (6 bases). Deletions cut 4 bases from V and 8 bases from J, with 16 bases between. Per germline, CDR1 SGHRS and CDR2 YFSETQ. The CDR3 is 15 residues long. CDR3 bases: TGCGCCAGCAGCGCCCAGGGGCAGAGAGATTCACCCCTCCACTTT. Amino acids: CASSAQGQRDSPLHF.

The V gene is TRBV24-1, the J gene TRBJ1-1, with TRBD1 matching 7 bases. The CDR3 length is 13 residues. CDR1 is KGHDR and CDR2 is SFDVKD in the germline V gene. After removal of 10 bases from V and 1 base from J, the junction contained 5 bases not matched to a gene. This CDR3 is CATTTGPNTEAFF. As DNA, the CDR3 is TGTGCCACGACGACAGGGCCGAACACTGAAGCTTTCTTT.

The CDR3: CSATSGLAGIYEQYF. Written as DNA, the CDR3 is TGCAGTGCTACTTCGGGACTAGCGGGAATTTACGAGCAGTACTTC. The V and J genes are TRBV20-1 and TRBJ2-7; 13 nucleotides match TRBD2. CDR3 size: 15 residues. J was trimmed by 4 bases and V by 4 bases; bases with no gene match: 7. Germline V gives CDR1 DFQATT, CDR2 SNEGSKA (reference sequence).

The gene calls are TRBV3-1 and TRBJ2-3; D is possibly TRBD1 (6 bases). Trimming shortened V by 0 bases and J by 0 bases, and 7 bases separated the two germline ends. This CDR3 is 15 amino acids long. The germline CDR1 and CDR2 sequences are LGHDT and YNNKEL (reference sequence). Here the CDR3 DNA reads TGTGCCAGCAGCCAAGAAGACAGGAGCACAGATACGCAGTATTTT. It is translated as CASSQEDRSTDTQYF.

The chain has TRBV20-1 and TRBJ2-1, with TRBD2 matching 11 bases. Germline CDR1 reads DFQATT; CDR2 reads SNEGSKA (reference sequence). This CDR3 has 13 amino acids. V was clipped by 5 bases and J by 11 bases; unmatched bases: 8. CDR3 residues: CSAYSGTSGKQFF. CDR3 in DNA: TGCAGTGCTTACTCAGGGACTAGCGGAAAGCAGTTCTTC.

This chain connects TRBV29-1 to TRBJ2-1; 8 nucleotides line up with TRBD1. In germline, CDR1 is SQVTM, CDR2 ANQGSEA. J gave up 4 bases and V 7 bases, and 6 bases lay outside the gene matches. The CDR3 has 13 residues. The CDR3 nucleotides read TGCAGCGCCGACAGGGGAGTATACAATGAGCAGTTCTTC. This gives the protein CSADRGVYNEQFF.

This clonotype was seen a handful of times. The chain joins TRBV2 to TRBJ1-6, with a possible D match to TRBD1 (6 bases). CDR1 SNHLY and CDR2 FYNNEI come from the germline V gene. V gave up 8 bases and J gave up 9 bases, with 14 bases separating them. The CDR3 sequence is 13 residues long. CDR3 amino acids: CASGERGISPLHF. The CDR3 DNA is TGTGCCAGCGGCGAGAGGGGGATTTCACCCCTCCACTTT.

This clonotype was detected only a few times. The chain combines TRBV7-8 with TRBJ1-6; D might be TRBD1 (5 bases). V was trimmed by 0 bases and J by 7 bases, leaving 7 bases between them. CDR1 SGHVS and CDR2 FQNEAQ come from the germline V gene. The length of the CDR3 is 14 residues. The CDR3 bases are TGTGCCAGCAGCTTAGCGGAGGGGAATTCACCCCTCCACTTT. Protein sequence: CASSLAEGNSPLHF.

This clonotype was detected ten times or more. The chain is built from TRBV4-2 and TRBJ1-2; maybe TRBD1 (5 bases). V lost 1 base and J 0 bases, leaving 9 bases between the germline ends. The germline CDR1 and CDR2 sequences are LGHNA and YNFKEQ. This CDR3 is built from 15 residues. CDR3 coding DNA: TGTGCCAGCAGCCAAGCGACAGATACTAACTATGGCTACACCTTC. Its protein product is CASSQATDTNYGYTF.